Given below is one T cell receptor (beta chain) in context. Sequenced by immunoSEQ multiplex PCR; TCRdb stores in-frame clones only, minus some. The table shows around 450,000 clones, with approximately 89% occurring only once. Germline loops: CDR1 MNHEY, CDR2 SMNVEV (reference sequence). V lost 3 bases and J lost 7, with 13 bases in between. This CDR3 spans 14 amino acids. The sample comes from a study of Ad26.COV2.S vaccination and SARS-CoV-2 variants. Documented treatment: some 19 received Ad26.COV2.S at low or high dose, single or two shots; roughly five received placebo; per-sample allocation not given. Material that was analyzed had been drawn on day 63 after the first vaccine or placebo injection.

This chain uses TRBV27 with TRBJ2-1, with D perhaps TRBD2 (7 bases). This material consisted of peripheral blood, taken in a trial of Ad26.COV2.S vaccine versus placebo. This TCR was sampled from a person between 18 and 65 years old who received the Ad26.COV2.S COVID-19 vaccine or a placebo. Here the CDR3 reads CASSFGGGLNEQFF. The CDR3 DNA sequence: TGTGCCAGCAGTTTTGGGGGGGGGCTAAATGAGCAGTTCTTC.